The next 31 T cell receptor beta chains were all read from a single sample in a study of cytomegalovirus exposure and HLA in healthy donors. PCR involved 60 Vbeta and 13 Jbeta primers. Clones were read by immunoSEQ multiplex PCR, and TCRdb kept only the in-frame ones, dropping some. The sample carries fewer than 120,000 clones, 65% to 80% recorded once. The sample taken for sequencing was PBMCs. The origin of the receptors is a young man in good health and CMV-seropositive.

V is TRBV7-9 and J is TRBJ2-5; tentatively, D is TRBD2 (6 bases). The V gene lost 5 bases and the J gene lost 11 bases, with 15 bases spanning the gap. Germline-derived CDR1 and CDR2 are SEHNR and FQNEAQ (reference sequence). There are 12 residues in the CDR3. The CDR3: CASSPAGRRQYF. The CDR3 DNA reads as TGTGCCAGCAGCCCCGCAGGGAGGAGGCAGTACTTC.

The V call is TRBV15, the J call TRBJ2-1; 8 bases fit TRBD2. Germline CDR1 and CDR2: LNHNV and YYDKDF (reference sequence). V was clipped by 8 bases and J by 5 bases; unmatched bases: 5. The CDR3 extends over 13 amino acids. Written as DNA, the CDR3 is TGTGCCACCCGGGGGGGCTCACACAATGAGCAGTTCTTC. Its translation is CATRGGSHNEQFF.

This chain connects TRBV25-1 to TRBJ1-1; no clear D gene. The CDR3 covers 13 residues. Germline V CDR1 and CDR2: MGHDK, SYGVNS. The V end was cut by 7 bases, the J end by 1 base, with 10 bases between. CDR3 bases: TGTGCCAGCAAACCGACGGGGAACACTGAAGCTTTCTTT. It specifies CASKPTGNTEAFF.

Details on this clone: Other nucleotide sequences in the sample specify the same CDR3. The V and J genes are TRBV21-1 and TRBJ1-6. TRBV21-1 is assigned pseudogene status. CDR3 length: 15 amino acids. The CDR3 spells CASSKGRGPNSPLHF. The CDR3 DNA is TGTGCCAGCAGCAAAGGACGCGGGCCGAATTCACCCCTCCACTTT.

Only a few counts were recorded for this clone. The V gene is TRBV10-2, the J gene TRBJ2-7, with D perhaps matching TRBD2 (7 bases). Germline V gene data show CDR1 as WSHSY and CDR2 as SAAADI. Trimming left V 7 bases short and J 5 bases short, with 21 bases between. The CDR3 totals 15 residues. CDR3 region: CASIAVRGGLNEQYF. CDR3 DNA sequence: TGCGCCAGCATAGCCGTACGCGGGGGCTTGAACGAGCAGTACTTC.

The sample holds one count of this clone. The gene calls are TRBV23-1 and TRBJ1-2; D might be TRBD1 (5 bases). TRBV23-1 has ORF status, its function being uncertain. Trimming shortened V by 2 bases and J by 4 bases, and 20 bases separated the two germline ends. The CDR3 has 17 residues. The CDR3 loop is CASSQKAGSKSAYGYTF. In DNA, the CDR3 is TGCGCCAGCAGTCAAAAAGCAGGGTCAAAATCAGCCTATGGCTACACCTTC.

The chain joins TRBV5-6 to TRBJ1-2, with TRBD1 identical over 10 bases. The junction had 11 bases not matched to a gene; V was cut back by 6 bases and J by 6 bases. The CDR3 is made up of 15 amino acids. The germline gives CDR1 SGHDT, CDR2 YYEEEE. The CDR3 region is CASILFPGTGDGYTF. Written as DNA, the CDR3 is TGTGCCAGCATATTATTCCCAGGGACAGGGGATGGCTACACCTTC. The complete variable domain, with remaining parts taken from reference TRBV5-6 and TRBJ1-2, reads DAGVTQSPTHLIKTRGQQVTLRCSPKSGHDTVSWYQQALGQGPQFIFQYYEEEERQRGNFPDRFSGHQFPNYSSELNVNALLLGDSALYLCASILFPGTGDGYTFGSGTRLTVV.

This clone was seen only once. The V call is TRBV19, the J call TRBJ1-2; 8 positions match TRBD1. This CDR3 is built from 13 residues. Germline loops: CDR1 LNHDA, CDR2 SQIVND (reference sequence). With 8 bases clipped from V and 6 bases from J, the junction kept 8 bases outside the gene matches. Here the CDR3 reads CASRIRGRDGYTF. The CDR3 region has the DNA TGTGCCAGTCGAATCAGGGGGCGAGATGGCTACACCTTC.

This chain connects TRBV11-2 to TRBJ2-1; no clear D. Germline CDR1 reads SGHAT; CDR2 reads FQNNGV. V lost 3 bases and J 9 bases, leaving 21 bases between the germline ends. The CDR3 spans 16 residues. The CDR3 is CASSFDFTLRPGEQFF. In DNA, the CDR3 is TGTGCCAGCAGCTTCGATTTTACCTTACGCCCAGGTGAGCAGTTCTTC.

The chain has TRBV9 and TRBJ2-5; 7 bases line up with TRBD2. J was trimmed by 5 bases and V by 0 bases; bases with no gene match: 7. The CDR3 runs 15 residues. Germline values: CDR1 SGDLS, CDR2 YYNGEE. The CDR3 loop reads CASSVGPGGDETQYF. CDR3 nucleotide sequence: TGTGCCAGCAGCGTAGGACCTGGGGGGGATGAGACCCAGTACTTC.

The CDR3 DNA follows: TGTGCCAGCAGCCGTACACTAGCGGAAACAGATACGCAGTATTTT. Protein: CASSRTLAETDTQYF. J is TRBJ2-3 and V is TRBV7-6; 8 bases align to TRBD2. This CDR3 comprises 15 residues. CDR1 is SGHVS, CDR2 FNYEAQ, per germline. Trimming removed 5 bases from V and 3 bases from J; junction bases left unmatched: 7.

The rearrangement links TRBV9 to TRBJ2-3; TRBD2 agrees at 8 bases. This CDR3 is built from 19 residues. Trimming removed 8 bases from V and 4 bases from J; junction bases left unmatched: 24. The germline gives CDR1 SGDLS, CDR2 YYNGEE. In DNA, the CDR3 is TGTGCCAGTTGCGATTCACGAGGGACTCCGGGGGGGGTCTCAGATACGCAGTATTTT. Translated: CASCDSRGTPGGVSDTQYF.

This sequence joins TRBV5-5 and TRBJ1-2; tentatively, D is TRBD1 (6 bases). Germline CDR1 SGHKS, CDR2 YYEKEE (reference sequence). The V and J ends lost 0 bases and 4 bases respectively, with 10 bases between them. This CDR3 is 14 amino acids long. For the CDR3, the DNA is TGTGCCAGCAGCTTGGACGGACAGATCTATGGCTACACCTTC. It yields the protein CASSLDGQIYGYTF.

The CDR3 coding sequence is TGTGCCATCAGTGAGGGGGGAGGGACCCAGCATTTT. Amino acids: CAISEGGGTQHF. The rearrangement joins TRBV10-3 to TRBJ1-5; perhaps TRBD1 as D (5 bases). Trimming left V 2 bases short and J 11 bases short, with 10 bases between. Per germline, CDR1 ENHRY and CDR2 SYGVKD. This CDR3 spans 12 amino acids.

The rearrangement joins TRBV21-1 to TRBJ2-2; the DNA was not used to check the table's D call, TRBD1. TRBV21-1 is described as a pseudogene. This CDR3 region has 15 residues. Here the CDR3 DNA reads TGTGCCAGCAGCATTCAGACAGATTACACCGGGGAGCTGTTTTTT. Its protein is CASSIQTDYTGELFF.

The chain carries TRBV25-1 and TRBJ1-1; D is unclear. The CDR3 has 12 amino acids. V was trimmed by 6 bases and J by 1 base, leaving 6 bases between them. The V gene's germline CDR1 is MGHDK and CDR2 SYGVNS. CDR3 bases: TGTGCCAGCAGCTATCGGAACACTGAAGCTTTCTTT. Amino acid sequence: CASSYRNTEAFF.

The chain combines TRBV6-6 with TRBJ2-7; TRBD1 agrees at 9 bases. Trimming cost V 6 bases and J 2 bases; bases outside gene matches: 8. CDR3 size: 15 residues. CDR1 and CDR2 (germline): MNHNY, SVGAGI (reference sequence). CDR3: CASSNPGQGTYEQYF. As DNA, the CDR3 is TGTGCCAGCAGCAACCCCGGACAGGGGACCTACGAGCAGTACTTC.

Comments on this clone: The junction does not match germline at one end; this may be a read error. The CDR3 coding sequence is TGTGCCAGTTCCCGGAGGTTTCGGAACATTGAAGCTTTCTTT. Its protein is CASSRRFRNIEAFF. The chain employs TRBV9 and TRBJ1-1; D uncertain. The CDR3 is 14 amino acids. CDR1 and CDR2 (germline): SGDLS, YYNGEE. The full variable domain, completed using reference TRBV9 and TRBJ1-1, is DSGVTQTPKHLITATGQRVTLRCSPRSGDLSVYWYQQSLDQGLQFLIQYYNGEERAKGNILERFSAQQFPDLHSELNLSSLELGDSALYFCASSRRFRNIEAFFGQGTRLTVV.

The V gene is TRBV10-3, the J gene TRBJ2-3; possibly TRBD1 for D (5 bases). Germline V gene sequence: CDR1 ENHRY, CDR2 SYGVKD. CDR3 length equals 15 residues. Trimming took off 4 bases at V and 0 bases at J, with 11 bases between the two ends. CDR3 nucleotide sequence: TGTGCCATCAGTGGTCGACAGATTAGCACAGATACGCAGTATTTT. Its protein is CAISGRQISTDTQYF.

The chain uses TRBV2 and TRBJ2-7; D might be TRBD2 (5 bases). Germline V CDR1 and CDR2: SNHLY, FYNNEI. The CDR3 runs to 13 residues. V was trimmed by 1 base and J by 7 bases, leaving 11 bases between them. The CDR3 here is CASSEGGQLEQYF. The CDR3, as DNA: TGTGCCAGCAGTGAAGGCGGGCAGCTTGAGCAGTACTTC.

The chain joins TRBV4-3 to TRBJ1-1; perhaps TRBD1 as D (5 bases). Germline V gene lookup returns CDR1 LGHNA and CDR2 YSLEER. There are 15 residues in the CDR3. With 0 bases removed from V and 7 bases from J, the gap between germline ends came to 15 bases. In DNA, the CDR3 is TGCGCCAGCAGCCAAGATTACAGGCCTATCGGTGAAGCTTTCTTT. Protein: CASSQDYRPIGEAFF.

This clone showed up just a few times. The CDR3, as DNA: TGTGCCAGCAGTTCCGTTTGGAGGGGAAACTATGGCTACACCTTC. Translation: CASSSVWRGNYGYTF. This chain joins TRBV28 and TRBJ1-2, with D possibly being TRBD1 (5 bases). The CDR3 totals 15 residues. From germline, CDR1 is MDHEN and CDR2 SYDVKM. Trimming shortened V by 4 bases and J by 2 bases, and 14 bases separated the two germline ends.

Comments on this clone: Other DNA sequences in this sample translate to the same CDR3. Written as DNA, the CDR3 is TGTGCCGCCAGGGACGGGGGGGGCATCCAGTACTTC. This sequence encodes CAARDGGGIQYF. The rearrangement uses TRBV7-8 and TRBJ2-4, with 8 positions matching TRBD2. V was pared by 11 bases and J by 13 bases, with 13 bases of the junction left unmatched. The CDR3 length is 12 residues. Germline CDR1 SGHVS, CDR2 FQNEAQ.

In its sample, this clone was seen a few times. This rearrangement joins TRBV27 to TRBJ1-2; TRBD1 agrees at 11 bases. J lost 6 bases, V lost 5 bases, and 2 bases had no gene match. The CDR3 extends over 13 amino acids. Germline CDR1 is MNHEY and CDR2 is SMNVEV (reference sequence). DNA for the CDR3: TGTGCCAGCAGTCAGGACAGGGGGCATGGCTACACCTTC. It codes for CASSQDRGHGYTF.

The chain is built from TRBV30 and TRBJ2-6; D is ambiguous. The CDR3 has 12 amino acids. Between the trimmed V and J ends, which lost 2 bases and 4 bases, there was a span of 3 bases. Germline CDR1 GTSNPN, CDR2 SVGIG (reference sequence). In DNA form, the CDR3 reads TGTGCCTGGAGTCAGGGGGCCAACGTCCTGACTTTC. Residues: CAWSQGANVLTF.

The chain employs TRBV13 and TRBJ2-5; TRBD2 matches 12 bases. From germline, CDR1 is PRHDT and CDR2 FYEKMQ (reference sequence). CDR3 length: 17 residues. J lost 1 base, V lost 3 bases, and 6 bases had no gene match. CDR3 sequence reads: CASSFPSSGGGQETQYF. CDR3 nucleotide sequence: TGTGCCAGCAGCTTCCCCTCTAGCGGGGGGGGCCAAGAGACCCAGTACTTC.

This CDR3 is CASRELGNEQFF. The CDR3 DNA is TGTGCCAGCCGGGAATTGGGCAATGAGCAGTTCTTC. J is TRBJ2-1 and V is TRBV11-2; TRBD2 is a possible D gene (5 bases). The germline V gene has CDR1 SGHAT and CDR2 FQNNGV. Trimming left V 8 bases short and J 6 bases short, with 11 bases between. The CDR3 is 12 residues long.

This clone was found once. The gene calls are TRBV2 and TRBJ2-1; 14 bases map to TRBD2. Trimming at V came to 4 bases and at J to 7 bases, leaving 9 bases not matched to a gene. CDR1 is SNHLY and CDR2 is FYNNEI in the germline V gene. The CDR3 runs to 17 residues. CDR3 loop: CASSGTSGGFLGNEQFF. The CDR3 DNA is TGTGCCAGCAGTGGGACTAGCGGGGGGTTTCTTGGGAATGAGCAGTTCTTC.

The gene calls are TRBV18 and TRBJ2-5; 8 nucleotides agree with TRBD2. This CDR3 region has 16 residues. Germline assignment: CDR1 KGHSH and CDR2 LQKENI. With V trimmed by 0 bases and J by 5 bases, 8 bases remained unmatched. The CDR3 protein is CASSPPAGGAGETQYF. Here the CDR3 DNA reads TGTGCCAGCTCACCACCGGCGGGGGGAGCTGGGGAGACCCAGTACTTC.

This sequence joins TRBV11-1 and TRBJ2-3; perhaps TRBD2 as D (5 bases). Germline V lookup: CDR1 SGHAT, CDR2 FQDESV (reference sequence). The CDR3 totals 13 residues. Trimming took off 7 bases at V and 4 bases at J, with 12 bases between the two ends. For the CDR3, the DNA is TGTGCCAGCACACCGGGGTCCGCAGATACGCAGTATTTT. Amino acid sequence: CASTPGSADTQYF.

The chain employs TRBV7-6 and TRBJ2-3; no reliable D call. The CDR3 has 13 residues. Per germline, CDR1 SGHVS and CDR2 FNYEAQ. CDR3 in DNA: TGTGTCCCAAGATCATGGGCGAAAGGTACGCAGTATTTT. Translating gives CVPRSWAKGTQYF.